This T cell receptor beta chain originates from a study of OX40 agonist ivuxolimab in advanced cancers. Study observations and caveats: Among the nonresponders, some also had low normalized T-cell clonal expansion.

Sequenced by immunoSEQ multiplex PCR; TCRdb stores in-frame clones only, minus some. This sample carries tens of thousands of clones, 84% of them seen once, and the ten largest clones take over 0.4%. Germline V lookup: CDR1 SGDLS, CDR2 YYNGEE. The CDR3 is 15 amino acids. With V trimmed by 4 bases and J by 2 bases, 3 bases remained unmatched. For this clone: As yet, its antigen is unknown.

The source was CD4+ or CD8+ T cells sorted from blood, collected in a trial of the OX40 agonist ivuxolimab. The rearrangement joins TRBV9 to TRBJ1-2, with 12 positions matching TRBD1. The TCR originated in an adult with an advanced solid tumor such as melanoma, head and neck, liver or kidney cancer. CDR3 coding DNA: TGTGCCAGCAGCCCCGGGACAGGGGGCAACTATGGCTACACCTTC. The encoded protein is CASSPGTGGNYGYTF.